A selection of T cell receptor beta chains follows, all from one sample in a study of cytomegalovirus exposure and HLA in healthy donors. Repertoires were generated with immunoSEQ multiplex PCR, while TCRdb's copy carries only in-frame clones and drops some. Found here are approximately 100,000 clones, about 89% of them singletons; the top ten hold roughly 8.3%. Sequencing was done on a sample of PBMCs. These receptor sequences come from a man aged 25 to 45 in good health and CMV-seropositive. The CDR3 runs from the conserved cysteine through the conserved F or W. Each record gives: J gene, V gene, D gene, clone size, CDR3 DNA, CDR3 protein. The D gene is left open where the match is weak. The size entry is marked missing in some rows and otherwise reads once, few, many or a size class.

>TRBJ2-5|TRBV7-9|.|.
TGTGCCAGCAGCTTGGGGGGTGGCGGACAAGAGACCCAGTACTTC
CASSLGGGGQETQYF
>TRBJ2-2|TRBV5-6|TRBD2|.
TGTGCCAGCAGCTTGGTCGGGGGGGCAGGCACCGGGGAGCTGTTTTTT
CASSLVGGAGTGELFF
>TRBJ2-7|TRBV21-1|.|.
TGTGCCAGCAGCAGAGCAGGGGGCGTAAGACTAGCGGGAGGGCCTTACACCTACGAGCAGTACTTC
CASSRAGGVRLAGGPYTYEQYF
>TRBJ1-1|TRBV6-1|.|.
TGTGCCAGCAGTGAACCAGGGATAGGCGAGACTGAAGCTTTCTTT
CASSEPGIGETEAFF
>TRBJ2-2|TRBV6-6|.|few
TGTGCCAGCAGTTACTCCGGGGACACCGGGGAGCTGTTTTTT
CASSYSGDTGELFF
>TRBJ2-2|TRBV2|TRBD2|.
TGTGCCAGCAGACTAGCGGGAGTCAACACCGGGGAGCTGTTTTTT
CASRLAGVNTGELFF
>TRBJ1-5|TRBV28|TRBD1|.
TGTGCCAGCAGTGCTCGGAGGACAGGGTATCATCAGCCCCAGCATTTT
CASSARRTGYHQPQHF
>TRBJ1-1|TRBV28|.|.
TGTGCCAGCAGCGTCACTAGAGGGGGGGTGGAGGACACTGAAGCTTTCTTT
CASSVTRGGVEDTEAFF
>TRBJ2-1|TRBV28|TRBD2|.
TGTGCCAGCAGTTGGGGCGGACTAGCGGGAGCCTACAATGAGCAGTTCTTC
CASSWGGLAGAYNEQFF
>TRBJ1-1|TRBV5-1|.|.
TGCGCCAGCAGCCCAACATTGAACACTGAAGCTTTCTTT
CASSPTLNTEAFF
>TRBJ1-1|TRBV19|TRBD1|once
TGTGCCAGTAGGGGACAGGGTGTCGGCACTGAAGCTTTCTTT
CASRGQGVGTEAFF
>TRBJ2-2|TRBV5-1|TRBD2|.
TGCGCCAGCAGCTTTAGCGGGCCTAACACCGGGGAGCTGTTTTTT
CASSFSGPNTGELFF
>TRBJ2-2|TRBV7-2|TRBD1|.
TGTGCCAGCAGCTTTAGTACAGGGGGCGGGCGGGAGCTGTTTTTT
CASSFSTGGGRELFF
>TRBJ1-1|TRBV19|.|.
TGTGCCAGTAGTATAGGAACTGCTGAAGCTTTCTTT
CASSIGTAEAFF
>TRBJ1-1|TRBV11-2|.|.
TGTGCCAGCAGCTCCAGACAGGCGAACACTGAAGCTTTCTTT
CASSSRQANTEAFF
>TRBJ2-3|TRBV6-1|.|.
TGTGCCAGCAGTGAAGCCGGACAGCCAAGCACAGATACGCAGTATTTT
CASSEAGQPSTDTQYF
>TRBJ1-4|TRBV6-1|TRBD1|.
TGTGCCAGCAGTATCCTGACAGGGTACAATGAAAAACTGTTTTTT
CASSILTGYNEKLFF
>TRBJ2-7|TRBV28|TRBD2|.
TGTGCCAGCAGTGCCCCTTTAGCGGGAGGGCCCTACGAGCAGTACTTC
CASSAPLAGGPYEQYF
>TRBJ2-7|TRBV15|.|once
TGTGCCACCAGCAGAGATCTGGGCGCGGGGACTTCGTACGAGCAGTACTTC
CATSRDLGAGTSYEQYF
>TRBJ1-1|TRBV27|.|once
TGTGCCAGCAGTTTATTTCCCCGGGTAGGTGAAGCTTTCTTT
CASSLFPRVGEAFF
>TRBJ1-5|TRBV28|TRBD1|.
TGTGCCACCTTTACCTCGGACAGGGGGCTTGATCAGCCCCAGCATTTT
CATFTSDRGLDQPQHF
>TRBJ1-2|TRBV7-2|.|.
TGTGCCAGCAGCTTAGCGAGGGCTACTAACTATGGCTACACCTTC
CASSLARATNYGYTF
>TRBJ2-7|TRBV7-9|TRBD1|.
TGTGCCAGCAGTACAGGGACAGGGGACGAGCAGTACTTC
CASSTGTGDEQYF
>TRBJ1-5|TRBV19|.|.
TGTGCCAGTAGTATAGATCTGCTTATGTTTCGAGGGATCTCCAATCAGCCCCAGCATTTT
CASSIDLLMFRGISNQPQHF
>TRBJ2-2|TRBV2|.|.
TGTGCCAGCAGTGAAGGGGGCGGGGACACCGGGGAGCTGTTTTTT
CASSEGGGDTGELFF
>TRBJ2-5|TRBV2|.|.
TGTGCCAGCAGCCCGGACAGCGAGGAGACCCAGTACTTC
CASSPDSEETQYF
>TRBJ2-7|TRBV30|TRBD2|.
TGTGCCTGGAGTGTACTAGCGGGACCCCCCTACGAGCAGTACTTC
CAWSVLAGPPYEQYF
>TRBJ2-1|TRBV6-5|TRBD1|.
TGTGCCAGCAGCTACCGGGACAGGGGGACCTACAATGAGCAGTTCTTC
CASSYRDRGTYNEQFF
>TRBJ2-6|TRBV19|TRBD2|.
TGTGCCACCCGCCCGACTAGCGGGAGTCGGCCTGGGGCCAACGTCCTGACTTTC
CATRPTSGSRPGANVLTF
>TRBJ1-5|TRBV18|.|.
TGTGCCAGCTCACCAGGGGGGGGTGCTCAGCCCCAGCATTTT
CASSPGGGAQPQHF
>TRBJ2-1|TRBV5-1|.|.
TGCGCCAGCAGCTTGGTATCCAGCTCCTACAATGAGCAGTTCTTC
CASSLVSSSYNEQFF
>TRBJ2-3|TRBV5-1|.|.
TGCGCCAGCAGCCTAGGGGGTCTTGGCACAGATACGCAGTATTTT
CASSLGGLGTDTQYF
>TRBJ1-3|TRBV4-1|.|.
TGCGCCAGCAGCCAAGAAAGTGGGCAGAGCTCTGGAAACACCATATATTTT
CASSQESGQSSGNTIYF
>TRBJ2-2|TRBV27|TRBD1|.
TGTGCCAGCAGTTTATCGGCAGGGGGCTACGGGAACACCGGGGAGCTGTTTTTT
CASSLSAGGYGNTGELFF
>TRBJ1-2|TRBV29-1|.|.
TGCAGCGTTGACGGGGGGGTTGGCTACACCTTC
CSVDGGVGYTF
>TRBJ2-2|TRBV6-6|.|.
TGTGCCAGCAGTTACTCGAGTAGCATCGACACCGGGGAGCTGTTTTTT
CASSYSSSIDTGELFF
>TRBJ1-3|TRBV25-1|TRBD1|.
TGTGCCAGCAGTGACGGACAGGGTGACACCATATATTTT
CASSDGQGDTIYF
>TRBJ1-2|TRBV2|TRBD1|.
TGTGCCAGCACACCACAGGGGGGCTATGGCTACACCTTC
CASTPQGGYGYTF
>TRBJ2-7|TRBV6-5|TRBD2|.
TGTGCCAGCAGTTTAGGACTAGCGGGAGAAGCAGGCGAGCAGTACTTC
CASSLGLAGEAGEQYF
>TRBJ1-1|TRBV4-1|.|.
TGCGCCAGCAGCCAAGATTTGTCGCAGGTCGACACTGAAGCTTTCTTT
CASSQDLSQVDTEAFF
>TRBJ2-7|TRBV9|TRBD1|.
TGTGCCAGCAGCCCGACAGGGACCAACTACGAGCAGTACTTC
CASSPTGTNYEQYF
>TRBJ2-7|TRBV5-6|.|.
TGTGCCAGCAGCTTGGTTCTTAGCCTCTACGAGCAGTACTTC
CASSLVLSLYEQYF
>TRBJ2-7|TRBV29-1|.|.
TGCAGCGTTGACGCGGGGGCCGGCTACGAGCAGTACTTC
CSVDAGAGYEQYF